These 28 T cell receptor beta chains originate from one sample sequenced in a study of cytomegalovirus exposure and HLA in healthy donors (dated by TCRdb to the late 2010s). Library preparation was by the immunoSEQ multiplex PCR assay. The multiplex PCR relied on a mix of 60 forward primers for TCR Vbeta segments and 13 reverse primers for TCR Jbeta segments. TCRdb retrieved this table from immuneACCESS and kept in-frame rearrangements only. Not all clones are present; in checked studies, unresolved V genes account for under half, and no reason is known for the remainder. The table for this sample shows roughly 30,000 clones. Together, the top ten hold 4.8% of the sample. The sequenced material came from PBMCs. The receptors shown here come from a female donor in good health and CMV-seronegative.

The V and J genes are TRBV4-1 and TRBJ1-2; TRBD1 matches 9 bases. Germline CDR1 and CDR2: MGHRA and YSYEKL. The CDR3 has 16 amino acids. V was pared by 3 bases and J by 4 bases, with 9 bases of the junction left unmatched. CDR3 loop: CASSQTRDRDAYGYTF. For the CDR3, the DNA is TGCGCCAGCAGCCAGACCCGGGACAGGGACGCCTATGGCTACACCTTC.

The chain carries TRBV11-3 and TRBJ2-5, with TRBD1 matching over 7 bases. Germline CDR1 is SGHNT and CDR2 is YENEEA. The V gene end was trimmed by 5 bases and the J gene end by 0 bases; junction bases not matched to a gene: 3. The CDR3 extends over 14 amino acids. CDR3 DNA: TGTGCCAGCAGCCCGGGACAGAACCAAGAGACCCAGTACTTC. Residues: CASSPGQNQETQYF.

The rearrangement joins TRBV13 to TRBJ2-7; no reliable D call. There are 12 residues in the CDR3. Deletions cut 5 bases from V and 2 bases from J, with 7 bases between. Germline-derived CDR1 and CDR2 are PRHDT and FYEKMQ (reference sequence). CDR3 nucleotide sequence: TGTGCCAGCAGCGGTACAGCCTACGAGCAGTACTTC. The encoded protein is CASSGTAYEQYF.

The chain uses TRBV6-5 and TRBJ1-2; 7 nucleotides agree with TRBD1. CDR1 is MNHEY, CDR2 SVGAGI, per germline. This CDR3 is built from 14 residues. V trimming: 6 bases; J trimming: 8 bases; junction bases outside the gene matches: 12. The CDR3: CASSPDRLFGGYTF. Here the CDR3 DNA reads TGTGCCAGCAGCCCGGACAGGTTGTTTGGCGGCTACACCTTC.

CDR3 amino acids: CATKDRPQRDTGELFF. The CDR3 DNA reads as TGTGCCACGAAGGACAGGCCCCAACGGGACACCGGGGAGCTGTTTTTT. The rearrangement links TRBV7-9 to TRBJ2-2; 7 bases fit TRBD1. The length of the CDR3 is 16 residues. Trimming cost V 10 bases and J 3 bases; bases outside gene matches: 14. The germline gives CDR1 SEHNR, CDR2 FQNEAQ (reference sequence).

The J gene is TRBJ1-2, the V gene TRBV5-1; D might be TRBD1 (5 bases). CDR1 is SGHRS and CDR2 is YFSETQ in the germline V gene. V gave up 1 base and J gave up 6 bases, with 16 bases separating them. This CDR3 has 15 amino acids. CDR3: CASSLSPGNWDGYTF. As DNA, the CDR3 is TGCGCCAGCAGCTTGTCTCCAGGGAATTGGGATGGCTACACCTTC. Based on the CDR3 plus reference TRBV5-1 and TRBJ1-2, the full variable domain is KAGVTQTPRYLIKTRGQQVTLSCSPISGHRSVSWYQQTPGQGLQFLFEYFSETQRNKGNFPGRFSGRQFSNSRSEMNVSTLELGDSALYLCASSLSPGNWDGYTFGSGTRLTVV.

The J gene is TRBJ2-6, the V gene TRBV28, with 9 bases matching TRBD1. Per the germline V gene, CDR1 is MDHEN and CDR2 is SYDVKM. V shed 5 bases, J shed 0 bases, and the junction held 8 bases outside the gene matches. CDR3 size: 18 residues. The CDR3 loop is CASSPGQGIISGANVLTF. The CDR3 DNA is TGTGCCAGCAGTCCCGGACAGGGGATAATCTCTGGGGCCAACGTCCTGACTTTC.

This clone is called medium-sized (0.01 to 0.1%) based on its frequency. The genes are TRBV6-5 and TRBJ1-1, with D perhaps matching TRBD1 (5 bases). Germline lookup yields CDR1 MNHEY and CDR2 SVGAGI. Trimming left V 7 bases short and J 4 bases short, with 13 bases between. CDR3 length: 13 residues. CDR3 sequence: CASTNGGFTEAFF. The CDR3 bases are TGTGCCAGCACCAACGGGGGGTTCACTGAAGCTTTCTTT.

The chain joins TRBV11-2 to TRBJ2-3; a weak D match, TRBD2 (6 bases). Between the trimmed V and J ends, which lost 0 bases and 7 bases, there was a span of 14 bases. The CDR3 sequence is 15 residues long. CDR1 and CDR2 (germline): SGHAT, FQNNGV. Written as DNA, the CDR3 is TGTGCCAGCAGCTTAGAGGGGGGTACAAAAAATACGCAGTATTTT. Amino acids: CASSLEGGTKNTQYF.

This chain uses TRBV19 with TRBJ2-4, with D perhaps TRBD1 (6 bases). With 1 base removed from V and 10 bases from J, the gap between germline ends came to 17 bases. The germline V gene encodes CDR1 LNHDA and CDR2 SQIVND (reference sequence). CDR3 size: 15 residues. CDR3 nucleotide sequence: TGTGCCAGTAGTATAGCCCCATGGACAGCCCAGATTCAGTACTTC. Translated: CASSIAPWTAQIQYF.

Note on this clone: An end of the junction differs from the germline gene, which may be a read error. V and J are TRBV11-2 and TRBJ1-1, with D perhaps TRBD1 (6 bases). Per the germline V gene, CDR1 is SGHAT and CDR2 is FQNNGV. The CDR3 is 13 residues long. CDR3 sequence reads: CASSLDYRVGAFF. The CDR3 DNA is TGTGCCAGCAGCCTAGACTACAGGGTTGGGGCTTTCTTT.

This sequence joins TRBV7-2 and TRBJ2-5, with D possibly matching TRBD2 (7 bases). This CDR3 has 15 residues. The germline CDR1 and CDR2 sequences are SGHTA and FQGNSA. Trimming pared 1 base from V and 5 bases from J, leaving 14 bases between. The CDR3 DNA reads as TGTGCCAGCAGCTTAGTTCGGGGGGCTAGGGAGACCCAGTACTTC. As protein: CASSLVRGARETQYF.

The chain carries TRBV6-4 and TRBJ2-7; a weak D match, TRBD1 (6 bases). V was pared by 0 bases and J by 4 bases, with 10 bases between. CDR1 is MRHNA, CDR2 SNTAGT, per germline. This CDR3 is built from 14 residues. Here the CDR3 DNA reads TGTGCCAGCAGTGACTCGGAACAGGGTTACGAGCAGTACTTC. Its protein is CASSDSEQGYEQYF.

V usage is TRBV6-6 and J usage is TRBJ1-2; D perhaps matches TRBD1 (5 bases). V shed 2 bases and J shed 10 bases, with 8 bases lying between them. Germline loops: CDR1 MNHNY, CDR2 SVGAGI (reference sequence). The CDR3 is 11 amino acids. The CDR3 nucleotides read TGTGCCAGCAGTTACCAGGGTTTCTACACCTTC. Its protein product is CASSYQGFYTF.

The V and J genes are TRBV7-8 and TRBJ1-4; 9 nucleotides align to TRBD1. Trimming at V came to 4 bases and at J to 7 bases, leaving 7 bases not matched to a gene. The germline V gene has CDR1 SGHVS and CDR2 FQNEAQ. CDR3 length: 15 residues. CDR3 in DNA: TGTGCCAGCAGCTGGTGGGACAGGGCATTTGAAAAACTGTTTTTT. This encodes CASSWWDRAFEKLFF.

This chain joins TRBV6-1 and TRBJ2-3; 8 bases line up with TRBD1. Trimming removed 3 bases from V and 1 base from J; junction bases left unmatched: 6. The CDR3 consists of 16 residues. The germline V gene encodes CDR1 MNHNS and CDR2 SASEGT. The CDR3 region has the DNA TGTGCCAGCAGTGACGACAGGGGTCGAGGCACAGATACGCAGTATTTT. It codes for CASSDDRGRGTDTQYF.

This chain joins TRBV5-8 and TRBJ2-3, with 8 bases fitting TRBD2. The germline gives CDR1 SGHTS, CDR2 YDEGEE. The ends lost 0 bases at V and 0 bases at J; junction bases unmatched: 6. The CDR3 is 17 amino acids. CDR3 sequence (DNA): TGTGCCAGCAGCTTGGGAGGCTTAGCGGGGAGCACAGATACGCAGTATTTT. Its translation is CASSLGGLAGSTDTQYF. Complete variable domain (other parts from reference TRBV5-8 and TRBJ2-3): EAGVTQSPTHLIKTRGQQATLRCSPISGHTSVYWYQQALGLGLQFLLWYDEGEERNRGNFPPRFSGRQFPNYSSELNVNALELEDSALYLCASSLGGLAGSTDTQYFGPGTRLTVL.

The chain employs TRBV7-2 and TRBJ2-5; 7 positions match TRBD1. The CDR3 sequence is 16 residues long. The germline V gene encodes CDR1 SGHTA and CDR2 FQGNSA. V lost 5 bases, J lost 4 bases, and 13 bases stayed unmatched. The CDR3 DNA follows: TGTGCCAGCAGCAATAATATACAGGGGCGTACAGAGACCCAGTACTTC. It specifies CASSNNIQGRTETQYF.

V and J are TRBV7-8 and TRBJ1-2; 8 bases align to TRBD1. CDR1 is SGHVS and CDR2 is FQNEAQ in the germline V gene. V lost 3 bases to trimming and J lost 0 bases; unmatched junction nucleotides: 3. The CDR3 has 15 residues. CDR3 sequence (DNA): TGTGCCAGCAGCTTTAGGACAGGGTCTAACTATGGCTACACCTTC. As protein: CASSFRTGSNYGYTF.

V and J are TRBV12-5 and TRBJ1-3; a possible D gene is TRBD1 (6 bases). This CDR3 comprises 15 residues. Between the trimmed V and J ends, which lost 10 bases and 0 bases, there was a span of 16 bases. The germline CDR1 and CDR2 sequences are LGHNT and FRNRAP. CDR3 in amino acids: CANAGGPISGNTIYF. CDR3 bases: TGTGCTAACGCCGGGGGGCCCATCTCTGGAAACACCATATATTTT.

This chain links TRBV25-1 with TRBJ2-7; the D gene is possibly TRBD1 (5 bases). CDR1 is MGHDK, CDR2 SYGVNS, per germline. The CDR3 loop spans 12 amino acids. V was clipped by 4 bases and J by 6 bases, with 10 bases between them. CDR3 nucleotides: TGTGCCAGCAGTGCCCCAGGGCGCGAGCAGTACTTC. It encodes CASSAPGREQYF.

This clone is medium-sized by frequency. The V gene is TRBV7-9, the J gene TRBJ2-4, with D maybe TRBD1 (6 bases). The CDR3 loop spans 15 amino acids. The germline V gene encodes CDR1 SEHNR and CDR2 FQNEAQ (reference sequence). V dropped 2 bases and J dropped 8 bases, with 16 bases sitting between them. For the CDR3, the DNA is TGTGCCAGCAGCTTAACAGGGCCGTATAAGTACATTCAGTACTTC. As protein: CASSLTGPYKYIQYF.

V and J are TRBV19 and TRBJ2-1; 7 bases map to TRBD2. V shed 3 bases, J shed 1 base, and the junction held 3 bases outside the gene matches. Germline values: CDR1 LNHDA, CDR2 SQIVND (reference sequence). The CDR3 spans 15 residues. The CDR3 DNA reads as TGTGCCAGTAGTATCGGGAGGATGTCCTACAATGAGCAGTTCTTC. Protein product: CASSIGRMSYNEQFF.

The chain's CDR3 is CASRRLAYEQYF. Here the CDR3 DNA reads TGTGCCAGCAGAAGACTAGCCTACGAGCAGTACTTC. The J gene is TRBJ2-7, the V gene TRBV7-2; maybe TRBD2 (6 bases). This CDR3 has 12 residues. Germline V gives CDR1 SGHTA, CDR2 FQGNSA. Trimming left V 6 bases short and J 2 bases short, with 8 bases between.

This rearrangement joins TRBV10-3 to TRBJ2-7, with 8 bases matching TRBD1. Germline loops: CDR1 ENHRY, CDR2 SYGVKD. The junction had 21 bases not matched to a gene; V was cut back by 10 bases and J by 7 bases. The CDR3 sequence is 16 residues long. The CDR3 spells CATRSGPGQGPVEQYF. In nucleotides, the CDR3 is TGTGCCACCCGGTCGGGCCCCGGACAGGGCCCTGTGGAGCAGTACTTC.

The rearrangement links TRBV5-1 to TRBJ2-6; 7 bases agree with TRBD1. Germline V gives CDR1 SGHRS, CDR2 YFSETQ. With V trimmed by 0 bases and J by 0 bases, 9 bases remained unmatched. The CDR3 is 19 amino acids. The CDR3 DNA is TGCGCCAGCAGCTTGGGCGGTTGGGACAGCCTCTCTGGGGCCAACGTCCTGACTTTC. It specifies CASSLGGWDSLSGANVLTF.

This chain joins TRBV6-6 and TRBJ1-5, with D maybe TRBD1 (5 bases). CDR1 is MNHNY and CDR2 is SVGAGI in the germline V gene (reference sequence). V was cut by 6 bases and J by 9 bases, with 15 bases left in between. The CDR3 spans 13 residues. Written as DNA, the CDR3 is TGTGCCAGCAGCCCCGGGGGGGTTCGGCCCCAGCATTTT. Its translation: CASSPGGVRPQHF.

As for this clone: The germline gene is not matched at one end of the junction; a read error may be the cause. Other nucleotide sequences in the sample specify the same CDR3. The chain links TRBV19 to TRBJ1-2; TRBD1 agrees at 8 bases. Germline V gene data show CDR1 as LNHDA and CDR2 as SQIVND (reference sequence). The CDR3 has 18 amino acids. The chain's CDR3 is CASSMTQGAKIANYGYTF. The CDR3 DNA reads as TGCGCCAGTAGTATGACCCAGGGGGCGAAGATAGCTAACTATGGCTACACCTTC.